The T cell receptor (beta chain) described here comes from a study of cytomegalovirus exposure and HLA in healthy donors. The overall study: The same platform was used for the 100 to 150 validation repertoires and the approximately 670 first-cohort repertoires, a later analysis reported. Study outcomes and limitations: In vitro experiments confirmed that three CMV-associated chains were specific for CMV antigens. The authors listed about 170 TCR beta chains as cytomegalovirus-associated.

In this sample, this clone turned up once. Its antigen is undetermined. Libraries were prepared by immunoSEQ multiplex PCR; TCRdb keeps only in-frame clonotypes and omits some of them. The sample includes 150,000 to 200,000 clones, 80% to 85% of them seen just once. The junction had 6 bases not matched to a gene; V was cut back by 4 bases and J by 4 bases. Looked up from germline, CDR1 is MNHEY and CDR2 is SVGAGI. The CDR3 consists of 15 residues. J is TRBJ2-5 and V is TRBV6-5, with 10 bases that match TRBD2. The sample was PBMCs. This clonotype was sampled from a man aged 25-45 years in good health and CMV-seropositive. In nucleotides, the CDR3 is TGTGCCAGCAGTTCCGAGCGGGGGGGCCGAGAGACCCAGTACTTC. It encodes CASSSERGGRETQYF.